This record looks at one T cell receptor (beta chain) sequence and its context. The clone's antigen remains unknown. Base qualities are not recorded, but no much larger clone differs from it by a single base. This record comes from a study of vaccination and CD4 T cells after COVID-19 (dated by TCRdb to 2021 to 2024). In terms of the full investigation: Convalescent patients had a positive SARS-CoV-2 result on nasal swab PCR, and of these patients, fewer than ten had mild disease and one had severe disease. The convalescent cohort comprised six males and four females, including two Hispanic individuals, seven Caucasians, two Asians and one multiracial person. Participants received two doses of either the Pfizer-BioNTech BNT162b2 vaccine (n=8) or the Moderna mRNA-1273 vaccine (n=2). Post-COVID blood samples were collected from convalescent patients a median of approximately 93 days after diagnosis, with a range of about 30 to 180 days. Post-vaccine blood samples were taken a median of roughly 72 days after the second vaccine dose, with a range of about 13 to 250 days. Culture stimuli were overlapping spike peptide pools from SARS-CoV-2 and from the common cold coronaviruses HCoV-NL63, HCoV-OC43 and HCoV-229E. Control cultures received a CEFX viral epitope pool as the positive control, an HIV-1 Nef peptide pool as the negative control, or no peptide. The spike-specific CD4+ TCR repertoire was compared before and after mRNA vaccination in around ten COVID-19 convalescent patients and a handful of infection-naive healthy vaccine recipients. Findings and caveats that apply to the study as a whole: Among convalescent patients, a median about 86% of the SARS-CoV-2-reactive clones seen after vaccination appeared only after vaccination, which suggests priming specific to the vaccine. Of the vaccine-specific clones in convalescent patients, 304 of 307, or nearly all, reacted only to SARS-CoV-2 spike and did not cross-react with common cold coronaviruses. Relatively few convalescent patients were included in the study, and early timepoints after natural infection were not analyzed. Although the median number of SARS-CoV-2-reactive clonotypes went up from around 20 after infection to some 40 after vaccination, the increase was not significant.

Library preparation was by PCR. At the Johns Hopkins FTIC core, DNA from the cultured CD4+ T cells underwent TCR sequencing with the Oncomine TCR Beta short-read assay. Genomic DNA was extracted from the cultured CD4+ T cells with the QIAamp micro DNA kit. Oncomine TCR Beta libraries from cultured CD4+ T cells were pooled with unique dual indexes and sequenced on an Illumina iSeq 100. Concerning the study's data processing: Non-productive sequences were filtered out, and CDR3s that did not start with C, did not end with F or W, or were shorter than 7 amino acids were discarded. Antigen-specific clonotypes were identified with the MANAFEST web application by comparing peptide-stimulated wells with reference and other culture wells. For a clone to be called positive, the clone needed an FDR below 0.05, an odds ratio above 5, and a productive frequency above 0.1% in at least two of three replicate wells. A clonotype counted as cross-reactive if it showed significant expansion both in the SARS-CoV-2 spike wells and in at least one common cold coronavirus spike condition. Similarity between CDR3 sequences was evaluated in R version 3.6.1 using Levenshtein distances (stringdist) and unrooted phylogenetic trees (ape). In-frame beta chains were kept once TCRdb had trimmed the public reads at Q25 with fastp and called clones with MiXCR. For every CDR3 protein sequence, its rows merge into one entry that carries the most common genes and DNA. These V and J calls are TCRdb output, not the study's own analysis. This sample comprises some 11,000 distinct CDR3 sequences, 41% of them detected only once. Roughly 12% of the sample comes from the top ten.

The treatment or condition label of this sample denotes: roughly 10-day PBMC culture with coronavirus spike peptide pools or control peptides (ViraFEST assay). The ViraFEST assay, used in the study, expanded antigen-specific T cells with peptide pools and then identified the expanded clonotypes through TCR sequencing. The positive SARS-CoV-2 PCR tests of the convalescent patients were dated from March to December 2020, before the Alpha, Beta and Delta variants emerged in the United States. Each well held about 2.2 million PBMCs cultured in IMDM containing around 5% human AB serum and approximately 10 IU/ml IL-2, with 8.5 to 10 ug/ml peptide pools added. Half of the culture medium was replaced with fresh IL-2-containing medium on days 3 and 7. After around 11 days of culture, CD4+ T cells were isolated by negative selection with the EasySep CD4+ T cell isolation kit. Ficoll-Paque Plus gradient centrifugation was used to isolate PBMCs from whole blood, and the isolated PBMCs were then either used fresh or cryopreserved at -140C. In general, triplicate wells were set up for every culture condition.

Via the germline V gene (reference sequence), CDR1 is WNHNN and CDR2 SYGVQD. The CDR3 has 13 amino acids, counting the end cysteine and phenylalanine. Of the read, only the CDR3 DNA is kept; its 39 bases are in frame from base 1. V gives up 3 bases and J gives up 7 bases, and the segment between their germline ends measures 12 bases. The rearranged segments are TRBV10-1 and TRBJ2-5, with no confidently assigned D gene. The starting material was CD4+ T cells from blood, cultured in vitro, obtained after SARS-CoV-2 vaccination. The clonotype comes from a human donor who had recovered from COVID-19. The sequenced DNA is TGCGCCAGCAGTGACCCCGGGCGAGGGACCCAGTACTTC. Translated, this gives CASSDPGRGTQYF.